The T cell receptor beta chain under discussion was sequenced for a study of blood T cell repertoires in COVID-19. The overall study: The United States, Italy and Spain supplied acute and convalescent COVID-19 samples. PBMCs, B-cell-depleted T cells, or T cells provided the cDNA or gDNA that made up the material.

Authors' methods: Reference gene primer amplification in the assay estimated nucleated cell counts. Assay: immunoSEQ multiplex PCR; the TCRdb copy retains only in-frame clones and omits some. V, J and clone size are those of that table, while D and trimming were read from the DNA. The sample consists of tens of thousands of clones, about 83% of them appearing once. The CDR3 sequence is 16 residues long. Germline V CDR1 and CDR2: SGHRS, YFSETQ. The V segment lost 1 base and the J segment 2 bases; nucleotides outside the gene matches: 6. Specimen: peripheral blood. The TCR originated in a woman aged 55-70 years with acute or convalescent COVID-19. The chain is built from TRBV5-1 and TRBJ2-3, with 8 bases that match TRBD1. In DNA form, the CDR3 reads TGCGCCAGCAGCTTGTACAGGGGGTCCGACACAGATACGCAGTATTTT. Its protein is CASSLYRGSDTDTQYF.